The 14 T cell receptor beta chains below were found in one sample sequenced in a study of CD8+ T cells in alopecia areata (dated by TCRdb to between 2018 and 2020). Libraries were constructed by the immunoSEQ multiplex PCR assay. For TCR sequencing, RNA was extracted from every sample and reverse transcribed into cDNA to serve as template. Here the immuneACCESS table is served through TCRdb, limited to in-frame sequences with V and J called. Missing clones are a known gap in these copies; in checked studies unresolved V genes cover under half, and the rest lacks a known reason. This sample has about 180,000 clones in its table, and roughly 60% of those were observed once. The ten largest make up roughly 1.7% of the sample. The sample's time point label, decoded: baseline before oral tofacitinib. Sequencing was performed on CD4+ T cells sorted from blood, taken at week 0. These receptor sequences come from a human donor with alopecia areata.

V and J are TRBV6-1 and TRBJ2-1, with D possibly being TRBD1 (7 bases). V lost 3 bases and J lost 4, with 16 bases in between. This CDR3 is 16 amino acids long. Germline CDR1 and CDR2: MNHNS and SASEGT. The CDR3 loop is CASSDPRQGGYNEQFF. The CDR3, as DNA: TGTGCCAGCAGTGATCCTCGACAGGGAGGATACAATGAGCAGTTCTTC.

The chain combines TRBV10-3 with TRBJ1-1; D is ambiguous. The ends were cut back, 10 bases at V and 12 bases at J, with 21 bases in the middle. The CDR3 spans 12 residues. Germline-derived CDR1 and CDR2 are ENHRY and SYGVKD. The CDR3 nucleotides read TGTGCCACCAAAGACCAAACGGTGGGAACTTTCTTT. It translates to CATKDQTVGTFF.

The genes are TRBV30 and TRBJ1-1, with D possibly matching TRBD1 (6 bases). V was trimmed by 6 bases and J by 6 bases, leaving 17 bases between them. CDR1 GTSNPN and CDR2 SVGIG come from the germline V gene (reference sequence). The CDR3 has 13 amino acids. The CDR3 DNA reads as TGTGCCTGTAAGTCACAGGGACCTGCTGAAGCTTTCTTT. Its translation: CACKSQGPAEAFF.

The chain has TRBV5-6 and TRBJ1-4, with D hard to call. The CDR3 loop spans 13 amino acids. V shed 2 bases and J shed 7 bases, with 9 bases lying between them. Germline-derived CDR1 and CDR2 are SGHDT and YYEEEE. CDR3 DNA sequence: TGTGCCAGCAGCTTTTGGAAGGCTGAAAAACTGTTTTTT. Protein: CASSFWKAEKLFF.

This sequence joins TRBV20-1 and TRBJ1-2, with 8 positions matching TRBD1. After removal of 6 bases from V and 6 bases from J, the junction contained 3 bases not matched to a gene. Germline loops: CDR1 DFQATT, CDR2 SNEGSKA (reference sequence). The CDR3 has 11 amino acids. CDR3 in amino acids: CSARTGNGYTF. CDR3 nucleotides: TGCAGTGCCCGGACAGGGAATGGCTACACCTTC.

The chain links TRBV29-1 to TRBJ2-5; no definite D call. Germline CDR1 reads SQVTM; CDR2 reads ANQGSEA. Deletions cut 3 bases from V and 7 bases from J, with 6 bases between. This CDR3 region has 10 residues. For the CDR3, the DNA is TGCAGCGTTGATCCGGGGACCCAGTACTTC. This gives the protein CSVDPGTQYF.

V gene TRBV15 combines with J gene TRBJ2-3, with a weak D call TRBD2 (5 bases). CDR3 size: 16 residues. The V end was cut by 0 bases, the J end by 4 bases, with 14 bases between. Germline CDR1 and CDR2: LNHNV and YYDKDF (reference sequence). This chain's CDR3 is CATSRDLVEGADTQYF. CDR3 coding DNA: TGTGCCACCAGCAGAGATCTGGTTGAGGGCGCAGATACGCAGTATTTT.

This chain links TRBV6-5 with TRBJ2-1, with D possibly TRBD1 on 5 matching bases. This CDR3 region has 12 residues. From germline, CDR1 is MNHEY and CDR2 SVGAGI. Trimming removed 4 bases at V and 10 bases at J, with 11 bases between. CDR3 loop: CASSFIKGEQFF. In DNA form, the CDR3 reads TGTGCCAGCAGTTTCATTAAGGGGGAGCAGTTCTTC.

This clone was observed a few times. The CDR3 region is CSVRHRFTDTQYF. The CDR3, as DNA: TGCAGCGTCCGGCACAGGTTCACAGATACGCAGTATTTT. The chain has TRBV29-1 and TRBJ2-3; possibly TRBD1 for D (5 bases). Germline lookup yields CDR1 SQVTM and CDR2 ANQGSEA. This CDR3 contains 13 residues. Trimming removed 6 bases from V and 2 bases from J, with 12 bases in between.

This chain connects TRBV10-2 to TRBJ2-7; D is undetermined. V was pared by 5 bases and J by 4 bases, with 6 bases between. The CDR3 spans 11 residues. Germline assignment: CDR1 WSHSY and CDR2 SAAADI. The CDR3 reads CASSNGYEQYF. As DNA, the CDR3 is TGCGCCAGCAGTAACGGGTACGAGCAGTACTTC.

The J gene is TRBJ2-3, the V gene TRBV5-1, with 8 nucleotides matching TRBD2. Trimming took 0 bases from V and 0 from J; bases not matched to a gene: 3. CDR1 and CDR2 (germline): SGHRS, YFSETQ. The CDR3 has 16 amino acids. The CDR3 DNA reads as TGCGCCAGCAGCTTGGTTCAGCGGGGGAGCACAGATACGCAGTATTTT. Translated: CASSLVQRGSTDTQYF.

V and J are TRBV25-1 and TRBJ1-2; no clear D gene. Trimming cost V 5 bases and J 4 bases, with 14 bases left between them. CDR1 is MGHDK and CDR2 is SYGVNS in the germline V gene. CDR3 length equals 14 residues. As DNA, the CDR3 is TGTGCCAGCAGTCCCAAACTCAAGGGCTATGGCTACACCTTC. Amino acids: CASSPKLKGYGYTF.

V gene TRBV6-1 combines with J gene TRBJ2-7; 8 bases are a match to TRBD1. Germline V gene lookup returns CDR1 MNHNS and CDR2 SASEGT. V trimming: 8 bases; J trimming: 5 bases; junction bases outside the gene matches: 5. The CDR3 consists of 12 residues. CDR3 sequence reads: CASATGVDEQYF. The CDR3 DNA is TGTGCCAGCGCGACAGGGGTTGACGAGCAGTACTTC.

This clone was seen just once. V and J are TRBV27 and TRBJ2-5; D perhaps matches TRBD1 (5 bases). This CDR3 contains 12 residues. Germline V gives CDR1 MNHEY, CDR2 SMNVEV (reference sequence). V was trimmed by 3 bases and J by 7 bases, leaving 9 bases between them. Here the CDR3 DNA reads TGTGCCAGCAGTTTGGGGCTTGGGACCCAGTACTTC. Its protein is CASSLGLGTQYF.